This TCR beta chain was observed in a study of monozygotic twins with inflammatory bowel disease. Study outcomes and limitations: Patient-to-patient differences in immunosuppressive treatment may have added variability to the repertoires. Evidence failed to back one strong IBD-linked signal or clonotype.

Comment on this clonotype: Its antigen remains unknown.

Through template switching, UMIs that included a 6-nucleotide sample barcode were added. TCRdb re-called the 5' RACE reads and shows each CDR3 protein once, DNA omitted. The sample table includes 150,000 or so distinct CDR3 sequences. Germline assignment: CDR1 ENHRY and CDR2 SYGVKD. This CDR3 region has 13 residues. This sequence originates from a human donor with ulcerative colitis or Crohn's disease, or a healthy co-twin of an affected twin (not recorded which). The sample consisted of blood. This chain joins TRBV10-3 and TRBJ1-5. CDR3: CAAGWDRDQPQHF.